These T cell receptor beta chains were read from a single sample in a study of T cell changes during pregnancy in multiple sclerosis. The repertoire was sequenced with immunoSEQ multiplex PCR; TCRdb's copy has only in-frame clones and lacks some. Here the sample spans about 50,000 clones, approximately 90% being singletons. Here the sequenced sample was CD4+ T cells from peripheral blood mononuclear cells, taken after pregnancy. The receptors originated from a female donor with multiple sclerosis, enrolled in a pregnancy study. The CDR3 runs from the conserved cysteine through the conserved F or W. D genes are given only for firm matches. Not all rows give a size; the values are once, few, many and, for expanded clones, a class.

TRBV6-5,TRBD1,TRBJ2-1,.,CASRRTGQAPNEQFF,TGTGCCAGCAGACGGACGGGACAGGCACCCAATGAGCAGTTCTTC
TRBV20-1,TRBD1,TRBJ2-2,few,CSADNRGLMFF,TGCAGTGCTGACAACAGGGGGCTGATGTTTTTT
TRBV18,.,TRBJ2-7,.,CASSPSIRDSYEQYF,TGTGCCAGCTCACCATCTATCCGGGACTCCTACGAGCAGTACTTC
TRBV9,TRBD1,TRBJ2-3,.,CASSESGGRGTDTQYF,TGTGCCAGCAGCGAATCAGGGGGCCGTGGCACAGATACGCAGTATTTT
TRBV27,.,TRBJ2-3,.,CASSLERVSTDTQYF,TGTGCCAGCAGTTTGGAGCGGGTCAGCACAGATACGCAGTATTTT
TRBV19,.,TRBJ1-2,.,CASSIVTGRGRNGYTF,TGTGCCAGTAGTATCGTTACAGGTCGGGGGAGAAATGGCTACACCTTC
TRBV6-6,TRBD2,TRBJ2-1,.,CASTLAGTSNEQFF,TGTGCCAGCACCTTAGCGGGAACTTCTAATGAGCAGTTCTTC
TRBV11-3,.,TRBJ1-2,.,CASSALGGTSRGYTF,TGTGCCAGCAGCGCCCTAGGAGGGACTTCAAGGGGCTACACCTTC
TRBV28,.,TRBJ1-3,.,CASSFTGSVNTIYF,TGTGCCAGCAGTTTTACCGGTTCGGTAAACACCATATATTTT
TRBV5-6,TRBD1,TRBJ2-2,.,CASSWGTGGKTGELFF,TGTGCCAGCAGCTGGGGGACAGGGGGCAAAACCGGGGAGCTGTTTTTT
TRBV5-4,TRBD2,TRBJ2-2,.,CASSSPGTSGGLNTGELFF,TGTGCCAGCAGCTCCCCCGGGACTAGCGGGGGTCTGAACACCGGGGAGCTGTTTTTT
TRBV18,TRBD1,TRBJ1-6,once,CASSNRDRGNSPLHF,TGTGCCAGCTCAAACCGAGACAGGGGAAATTCACCCCTCCACTTT
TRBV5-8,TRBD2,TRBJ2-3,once,CASSFRGGRTDTQYF,TGTGCCAGCAGCTTCCGGGGGGGCCGCACAGATACGCAGTATTTT
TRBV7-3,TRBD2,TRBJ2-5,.,CASSLTGLAGGETQYF,TGTGCCAGCAGCTTAACCGGACTAGCGGGAGGAGAGACCCAGTACTTC
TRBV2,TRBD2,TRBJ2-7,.,CASRELAGGWEQYF,TGTGCCAGCAGAGAACTAGCGGGAGGTTGGGAGCAGTACTTC
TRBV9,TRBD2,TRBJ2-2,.,CASSVASGRYFSTGELFF,TGTGCCAGCAGCGTGGCTAGCGGGAGGTATTTTAGCACCGGGGAGCTGTTTTTT
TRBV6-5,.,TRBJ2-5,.,CASARERDLMQYF,TGTGCCAGCGCGCGAGAGCGAGATTTGATGCAGTACTTC
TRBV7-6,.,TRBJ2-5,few,CASSLGTARETQYF,TGTGCCAGCAGCCTGGGGACTGCGAGGGAGACCCAGTACTTC
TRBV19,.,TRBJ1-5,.,CASTPGSGSNQPQHF,TGTGCCAGTACCCCCGGCTCAGGGTCTAATCAGCCCCAGCATTTT
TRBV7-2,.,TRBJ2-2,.,CASSLGAGRNTGELFF,TGTGCCAGCAGCTTAGGTGCAGGAAGGAACACCGGGGAGCTGTTTTTT
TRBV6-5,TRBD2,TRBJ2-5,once,CASRPGLAVRTQYF,TGTGCCAGCAGACCGGGACTAGCGGTGAGGACCCAGTACTTC
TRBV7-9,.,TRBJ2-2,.,CASSSLTGERVNTGELFF,TGTGCCAGCAGCTCGCTGACTGGGGAGCGGGTGAACACCGGGGAGCTGTTTTTT
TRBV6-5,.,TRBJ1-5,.,CASSYGGSGQPQHF,TGTGCCAGCAGTTACGGGGGGTCCGGTCAGCCCCAGCATTTT
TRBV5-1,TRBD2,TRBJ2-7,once,CASSLAGGPYEQYF,TGCGCCAGCAGCTTGGCGGGAGGACCCTACGAGCAGTACTTC
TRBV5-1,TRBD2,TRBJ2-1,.,CASSKGLANYNEQFF,TGCGCCAGCAGCAAAGGACTAGCGAATTACAATGAGCAGTTCTTC
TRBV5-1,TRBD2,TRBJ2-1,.,CASSLAPVAGGLNEQFF,TGCGCCAGCAGCTTGGCCCCGGTAGCGGGAGGGCTTAATGAGCAGTTCTTC